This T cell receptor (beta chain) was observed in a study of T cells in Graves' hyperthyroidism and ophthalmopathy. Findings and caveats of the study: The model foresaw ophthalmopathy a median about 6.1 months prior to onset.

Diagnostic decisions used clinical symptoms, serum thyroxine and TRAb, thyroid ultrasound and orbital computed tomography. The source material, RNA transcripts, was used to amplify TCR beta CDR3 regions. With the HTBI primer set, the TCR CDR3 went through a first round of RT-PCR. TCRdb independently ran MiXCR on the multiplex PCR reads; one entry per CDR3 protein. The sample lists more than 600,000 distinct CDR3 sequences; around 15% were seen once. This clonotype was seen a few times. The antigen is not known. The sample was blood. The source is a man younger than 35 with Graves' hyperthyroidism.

The CDR3: CASSFTRDSPLHF. CDR3 sequence (DNA): TGTGCCAGCAGTTTTACGCGGGATTCACCCCTCCACTTT. The chain carries TRBV27 and TRBJ1-6, with no clear D. This CDR3 region has 13 residues. V gave up 3 bases and J gave up 8 bases, with 8 bases separating them. Germline V gene sequence: CDR1 MNHEY, CDR2 SMNVEV (reference sequence).